This T cell receptor beta chain was found in a study of T cell responses to AZD1222 COVID-19 vaccine. This clone came up a few times. V shed 6 bases and J 3 bases; nucleotides not matched to a gene: 7. The CDR3 contains 15 residues. Germline assignment: CDR1 SGHRS and CDR2 YFSETQ. The assay was immunoSEQ multiplex PCR, and TCRdb's table has in-frame clones only and misses some. This sample has tens of thousands of clones, with 89% found just once. Sequencing used peripheral blood, obtained 28 days after the second AZD1222 dose. This chain links TRBV5-1 with TRBJ2-2; 8 nucleotides match TRBD1. The TCR originated in an adult who received the AZD1222 COVID-19 vaccine. DNA for the CDR3: TGCGCCAGCACTCGGACAGGGCAGGACACCGGGGAGCTGTTTTTT. This gives the protein CASTRTGQDTGELFF.